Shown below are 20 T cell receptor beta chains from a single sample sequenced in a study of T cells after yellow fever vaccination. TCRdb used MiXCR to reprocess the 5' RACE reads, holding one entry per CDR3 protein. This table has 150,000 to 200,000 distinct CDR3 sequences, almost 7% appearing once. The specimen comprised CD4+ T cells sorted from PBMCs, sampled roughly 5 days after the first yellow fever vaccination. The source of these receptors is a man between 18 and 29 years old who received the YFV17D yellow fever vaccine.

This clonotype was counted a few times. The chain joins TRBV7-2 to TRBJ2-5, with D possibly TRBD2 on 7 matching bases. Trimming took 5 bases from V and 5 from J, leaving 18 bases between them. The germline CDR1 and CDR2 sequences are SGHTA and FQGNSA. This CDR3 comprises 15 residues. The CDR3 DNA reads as TGTGCCAGCAGCCCGATGAGGGGGGGGCGGGAGACCCAGTACTTC. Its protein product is CASSPMRGGRETQYF.

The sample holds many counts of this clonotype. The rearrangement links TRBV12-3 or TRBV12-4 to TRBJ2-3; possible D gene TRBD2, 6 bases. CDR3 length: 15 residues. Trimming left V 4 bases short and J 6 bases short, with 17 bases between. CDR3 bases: TGTGCCAGCAGTTCCGCCATAGCGGCTAGGGATACGCAGTATTTT. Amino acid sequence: CASSSAIAARDTQYF.

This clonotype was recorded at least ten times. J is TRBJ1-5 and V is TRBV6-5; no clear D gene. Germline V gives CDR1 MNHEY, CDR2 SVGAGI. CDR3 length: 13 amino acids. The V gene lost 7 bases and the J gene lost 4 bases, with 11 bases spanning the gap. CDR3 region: CASTYDPNQPQHF. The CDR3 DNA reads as TGTGCCAGCACCTACGACCCGAATCAGCCCCAGCATTTT.

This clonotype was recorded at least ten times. The CDR3 is CSAHYSLYEQYF. Here the CDR3 DNA reads TGCAGTGCTCACTATTCTCTCTACGAGCAGTACTTC. The chain carries TRBV20-1 and TRBJ2-7; no reliable D call. Per germline, CDR1 DFQATT and CDR2 SNEGSKA (reference sequence). Trimming stripped 5 bases from V and 3 bases from J, with 11 bases between. This CDR3 has 12 residues.

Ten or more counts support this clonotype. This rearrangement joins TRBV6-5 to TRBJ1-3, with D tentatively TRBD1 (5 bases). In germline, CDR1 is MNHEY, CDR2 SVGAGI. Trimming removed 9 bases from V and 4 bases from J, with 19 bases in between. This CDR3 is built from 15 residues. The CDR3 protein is CASHQGGIGGNTIYF. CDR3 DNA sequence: TGTGCCAGTCACCAGGGAGGGATCGGGGGAAACACCATATATTTT.

Written as DNA, the CDR3 is TGTGCCAGCAGCCTTGGGGTCCTCTTCTTCACAGATACGCAGTATTTT. Its protein product is CASSLGVLFFTDTQYF. The genes are TRBV5-5 and TRBJ2-3; D remains ambiguous. Germline CDR1 and CDR2: SGHKS and YYEKEE (reference sequence). The length of the CDR3 is 16 residues. Trimming shortened V by 4 bases and J by 2 bases, and 17 bases separated the two germline ends.

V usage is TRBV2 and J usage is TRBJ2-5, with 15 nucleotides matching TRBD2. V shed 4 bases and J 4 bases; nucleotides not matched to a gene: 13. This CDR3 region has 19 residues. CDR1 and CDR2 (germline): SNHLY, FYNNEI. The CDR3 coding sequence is TGTGCCAGCAGTGGTTGGGCGGGACTAGCGGGGGGCTACGGAGAGACCCAGTACTTC. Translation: CASSGWAGLAGGYGETQYF.

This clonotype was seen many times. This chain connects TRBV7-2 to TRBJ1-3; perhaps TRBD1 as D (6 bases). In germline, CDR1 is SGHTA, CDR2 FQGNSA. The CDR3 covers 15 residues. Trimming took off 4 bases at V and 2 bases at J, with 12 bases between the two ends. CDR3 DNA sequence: TGTGCCAGCAGCTCCGGGGGGGCTCCTGGAAACACCATATATTTT. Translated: CASSSGGAPGNTIYF.

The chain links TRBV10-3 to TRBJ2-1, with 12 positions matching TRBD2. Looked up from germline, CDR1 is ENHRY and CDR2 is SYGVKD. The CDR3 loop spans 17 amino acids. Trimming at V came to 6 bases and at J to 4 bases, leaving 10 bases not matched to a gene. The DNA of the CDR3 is TGTGCCATCAGGGAGAGTTCCGGGACTAGCGGGTACAATGAGCAGTTCTTC. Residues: CAIRESSGTSGYNEQFF.

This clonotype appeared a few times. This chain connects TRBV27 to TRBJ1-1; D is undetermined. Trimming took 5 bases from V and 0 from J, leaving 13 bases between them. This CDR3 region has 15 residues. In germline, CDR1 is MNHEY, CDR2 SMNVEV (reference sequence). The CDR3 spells CASSMDGGMNTEAFF. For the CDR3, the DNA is TGTGCCAGCAGTATGGACGGCGGGATGAACACTGAAGCTTTCTTT.

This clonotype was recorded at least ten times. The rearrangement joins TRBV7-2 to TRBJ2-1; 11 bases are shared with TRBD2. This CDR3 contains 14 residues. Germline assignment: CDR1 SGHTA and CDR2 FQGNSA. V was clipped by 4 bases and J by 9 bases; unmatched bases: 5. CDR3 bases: TGTGCCAGCAGCTCCACCACTAGCGGGGGTGAGCAGTTCTTC. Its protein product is CASSSTTSGGEQFF.

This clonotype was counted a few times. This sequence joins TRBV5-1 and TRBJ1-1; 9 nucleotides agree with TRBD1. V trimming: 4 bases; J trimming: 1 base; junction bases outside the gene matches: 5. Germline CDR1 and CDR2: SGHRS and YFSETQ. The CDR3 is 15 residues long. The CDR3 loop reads CASSADRGGNTEAFF. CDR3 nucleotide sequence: TGCGCCAGCAGCGCAGACAGGGGGGGGAACACTGAAGCTTTCTTT.

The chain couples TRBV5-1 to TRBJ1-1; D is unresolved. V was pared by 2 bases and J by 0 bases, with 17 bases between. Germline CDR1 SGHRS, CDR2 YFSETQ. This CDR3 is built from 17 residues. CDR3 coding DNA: TGCGCCAGCAGCTTCGCCTTCGGGGTCCAGATGAACACTGAAGCTTTCTTT. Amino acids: CASSFAFGVQMNTEAFF.

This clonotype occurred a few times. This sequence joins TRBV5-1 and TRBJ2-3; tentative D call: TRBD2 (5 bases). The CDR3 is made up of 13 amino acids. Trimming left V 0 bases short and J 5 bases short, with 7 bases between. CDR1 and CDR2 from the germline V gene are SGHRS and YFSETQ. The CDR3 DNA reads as TGCGCCAGCAGCTTGGCGGGGATAGATACGCAGTATTTT. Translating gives CASSLAGIDTQYF.

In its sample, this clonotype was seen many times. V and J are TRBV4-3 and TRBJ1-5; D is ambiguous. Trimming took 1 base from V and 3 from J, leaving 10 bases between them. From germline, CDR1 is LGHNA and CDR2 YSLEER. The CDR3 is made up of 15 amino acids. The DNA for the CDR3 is TGCGCCAGCAGCCAAGTTGCCAGATCCAATCAGCCCCAGCATTTT. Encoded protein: CASSQVARSNQPQHF.

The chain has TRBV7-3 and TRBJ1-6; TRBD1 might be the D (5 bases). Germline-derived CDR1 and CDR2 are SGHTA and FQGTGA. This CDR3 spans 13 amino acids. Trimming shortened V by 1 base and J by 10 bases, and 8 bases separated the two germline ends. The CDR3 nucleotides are TGTGCCAGCAGCTTAATGTGGGACTCACCCCTCCACTTT. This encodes CASSLMWDSPLHF.

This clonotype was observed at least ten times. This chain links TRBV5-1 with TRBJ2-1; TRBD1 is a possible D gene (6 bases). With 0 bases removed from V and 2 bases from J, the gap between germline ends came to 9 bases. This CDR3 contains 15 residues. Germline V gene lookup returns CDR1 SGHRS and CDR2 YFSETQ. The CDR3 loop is CASSLAAGAYNEQFF. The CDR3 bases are TGCGCCAGCAGCTTGGCGGCAGGGGCCTACAATGAGCAGTTCTTC.

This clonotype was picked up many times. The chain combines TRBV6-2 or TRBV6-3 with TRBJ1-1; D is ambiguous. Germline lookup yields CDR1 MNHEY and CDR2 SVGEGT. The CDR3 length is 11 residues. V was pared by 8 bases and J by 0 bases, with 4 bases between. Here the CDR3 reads CASCMNTEAFF. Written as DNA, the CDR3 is TGTGCCAGCTGCATGAACACTGAAGCTTTCTTT.

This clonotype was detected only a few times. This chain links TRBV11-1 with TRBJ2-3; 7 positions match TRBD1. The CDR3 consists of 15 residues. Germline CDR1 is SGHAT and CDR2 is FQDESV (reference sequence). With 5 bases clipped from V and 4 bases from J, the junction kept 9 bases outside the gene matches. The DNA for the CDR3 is TGTGCCAGCAGCCCGACAGGGCTTGGGGCAGATACGCAGTATTTT. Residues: CASSPTGLGADTQYF. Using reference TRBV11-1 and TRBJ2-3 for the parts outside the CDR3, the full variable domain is EAEVAQSPRYKITEKSQAVAFWCDPISGHATLYWYRQILGQGPELLVQFQDESVVDDSQLPKDRFSAERLKGVDSTLKIQPAELGDSAMYLCASSPTGLGADTQYFGPGTRLTVL.

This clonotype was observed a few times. CDR3 coding DNA: TGTGCCAGCAGCCAAGAGATTGCGGGGGCCGGGGGCAGCACAGATACGCAGTATTTT. This codes for CASSQEIAGAGGSTDTQYF. The genes are TRBV4-2 and TRBJ2-3; D may be TRBD2 (7 bases). Germline CDR1 reads LGHNA; CDR2 reads YNFKEQ. Trimming pared 0 bases from V and 0 bases from J, leaving 19 bases between. The CDR3 totals 19 residues.